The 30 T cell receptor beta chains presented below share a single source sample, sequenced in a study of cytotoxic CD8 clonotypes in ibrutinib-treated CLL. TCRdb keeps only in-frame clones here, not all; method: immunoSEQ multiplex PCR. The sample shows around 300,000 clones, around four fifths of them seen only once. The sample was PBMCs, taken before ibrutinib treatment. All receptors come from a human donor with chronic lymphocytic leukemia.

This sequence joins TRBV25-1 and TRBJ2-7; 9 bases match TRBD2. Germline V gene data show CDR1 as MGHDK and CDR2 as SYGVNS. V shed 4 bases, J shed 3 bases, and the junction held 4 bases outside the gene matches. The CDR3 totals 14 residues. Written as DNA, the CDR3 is TGTGCCAGCAGTGGTTCAGCGGGAGGCTACGAGCAGTACTTC. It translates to CASSGSAGGYEQYF.

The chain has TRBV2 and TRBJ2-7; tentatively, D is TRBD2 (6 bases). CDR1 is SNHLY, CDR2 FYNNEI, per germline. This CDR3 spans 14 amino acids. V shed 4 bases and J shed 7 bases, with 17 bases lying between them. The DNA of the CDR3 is TGTGCCAGCAGTGGCGGAGGAGGGGCGAGGGAGCAGTACTTC. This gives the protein CASSGGGGAREQYF.

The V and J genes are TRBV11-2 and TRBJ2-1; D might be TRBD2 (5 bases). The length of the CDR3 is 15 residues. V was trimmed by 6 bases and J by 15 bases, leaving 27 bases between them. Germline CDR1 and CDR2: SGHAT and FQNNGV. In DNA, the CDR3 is TGTGCCAGCAGTACTATGGTCGGGAAGGGCCTCAGTGTGTTCTTC. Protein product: CASSTMVGKGLSVFF.

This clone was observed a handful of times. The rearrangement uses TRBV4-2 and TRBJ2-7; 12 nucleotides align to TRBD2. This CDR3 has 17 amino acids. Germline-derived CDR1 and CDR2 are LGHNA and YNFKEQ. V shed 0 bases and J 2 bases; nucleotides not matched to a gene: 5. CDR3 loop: CASSQDQLAGGPYEQYF. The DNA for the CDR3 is TGTGCCAGCAGCCAAGATCAACTAGCGGGAGGCCCCTACGAGCAGTACTTC.

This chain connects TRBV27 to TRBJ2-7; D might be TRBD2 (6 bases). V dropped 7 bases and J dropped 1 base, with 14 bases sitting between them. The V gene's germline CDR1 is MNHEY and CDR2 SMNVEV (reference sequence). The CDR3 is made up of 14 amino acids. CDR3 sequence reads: CASIGGGLSYEQYF. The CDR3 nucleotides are TGTGCCAGCATTGGTGGGGGACTTTCCTACGAGCAGTACTTC.

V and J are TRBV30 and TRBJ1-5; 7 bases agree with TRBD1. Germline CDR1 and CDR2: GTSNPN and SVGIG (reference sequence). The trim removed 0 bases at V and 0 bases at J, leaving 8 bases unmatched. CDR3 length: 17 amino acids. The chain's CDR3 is CAWSVRTGGDSNQPQHF. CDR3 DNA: TGTGCCTGGAGTGTTAGGACAGGTGGGGATAGCAATCAGCCCCAGCATTTT.

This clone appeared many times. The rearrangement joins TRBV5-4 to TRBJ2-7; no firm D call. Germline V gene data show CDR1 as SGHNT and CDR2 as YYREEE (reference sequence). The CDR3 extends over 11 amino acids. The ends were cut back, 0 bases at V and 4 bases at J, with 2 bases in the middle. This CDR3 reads CASSLGYEQYF. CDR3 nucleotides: TGTGCCAGCAGCTTGGGATACGAGCAGTACTTC.

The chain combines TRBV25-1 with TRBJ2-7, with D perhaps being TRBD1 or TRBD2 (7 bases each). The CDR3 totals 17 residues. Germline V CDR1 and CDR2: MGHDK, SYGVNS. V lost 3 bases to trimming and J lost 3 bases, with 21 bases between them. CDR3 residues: CASSDIPRQGGDYEQYF. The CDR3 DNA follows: TGTGCCAGCAGTGATATCCCCCGGCAGGGGGGGGACTACGAGCAGTACTTC.

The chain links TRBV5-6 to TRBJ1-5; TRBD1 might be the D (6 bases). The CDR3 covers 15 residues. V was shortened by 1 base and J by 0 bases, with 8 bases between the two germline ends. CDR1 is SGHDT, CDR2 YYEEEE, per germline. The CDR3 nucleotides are TGTGCCAGCAGCTTGACAGGGCGTAGCAATCAGCCCCAGCATTTT. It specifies CASSLTGRSNQPQHF.

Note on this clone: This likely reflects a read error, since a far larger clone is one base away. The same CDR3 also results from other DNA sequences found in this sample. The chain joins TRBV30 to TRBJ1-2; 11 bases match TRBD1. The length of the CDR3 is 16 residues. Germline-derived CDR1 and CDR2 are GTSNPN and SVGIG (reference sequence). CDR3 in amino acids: CAWSVQRTGGIYGYTF. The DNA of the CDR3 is TGTGCTTGGAGTGTACAGCGGACAGGGGGCATCTATGGCTACACCTTC.

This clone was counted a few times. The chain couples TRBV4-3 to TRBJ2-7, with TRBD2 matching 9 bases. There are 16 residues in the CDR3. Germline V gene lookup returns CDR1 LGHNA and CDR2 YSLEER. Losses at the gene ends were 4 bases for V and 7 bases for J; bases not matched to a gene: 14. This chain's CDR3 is CASSPLAGGRLGEQYF. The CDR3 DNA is TGCGCCAGCAGCCCCCTGGCGGGAGGGCGTTTAGGGGAGCAGTACTTC.

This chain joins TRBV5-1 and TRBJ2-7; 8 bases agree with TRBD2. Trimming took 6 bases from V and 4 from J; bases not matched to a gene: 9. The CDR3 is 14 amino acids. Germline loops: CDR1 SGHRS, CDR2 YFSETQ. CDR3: CASTGLEGGYEQYF. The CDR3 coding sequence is TGCGCCAGCACGGGACTAGAGGGTGGATACGAGCAGTACTTC.

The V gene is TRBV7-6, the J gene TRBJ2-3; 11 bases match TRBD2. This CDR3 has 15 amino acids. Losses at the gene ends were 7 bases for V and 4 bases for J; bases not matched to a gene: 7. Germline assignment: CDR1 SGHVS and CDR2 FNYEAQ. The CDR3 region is CASTYSGRAADTQYF. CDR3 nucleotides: TGTGCCAGCACCTATAGCGGGAGGGCCGCAGATACGCAGTATTTT. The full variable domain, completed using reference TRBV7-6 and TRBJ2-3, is GAGVSQSPRYKVTKRGQDVALRCDPISGHVSLYWYRQALGQGPEFLTYFNYEAQQDKSGLPNDRFSAERPEGSISTLTIQRTEQRDSAMYRCASTYSGRAADTQYFGPGTRLTVL.

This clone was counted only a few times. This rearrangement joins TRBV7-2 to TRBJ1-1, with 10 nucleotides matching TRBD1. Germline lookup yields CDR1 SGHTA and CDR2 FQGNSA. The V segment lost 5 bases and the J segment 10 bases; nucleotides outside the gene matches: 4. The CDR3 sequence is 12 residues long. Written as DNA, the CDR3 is TGTGCCAGCAGCCCGACAGGGGGCGTAGCTTTCTTT. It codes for CASSPTGGVAFF.

This CDR3 is CSSVGGWSNEQFF. The CDR3 nucleotides read TGCAGCTCCGTGGGGGGTTGGAGCAATGAGCAGTTCTTC. This chain uses TRBV29-1 with TRBJ2-1; D is possibly TRBD2 (6 bases). V was pared by 8 bases and J by 6 bases, with 17 bases between. The CDR3 has 13 residues. Looked up from germline, CDR1 is SQVTM and CDR2 is ANQGSEA.

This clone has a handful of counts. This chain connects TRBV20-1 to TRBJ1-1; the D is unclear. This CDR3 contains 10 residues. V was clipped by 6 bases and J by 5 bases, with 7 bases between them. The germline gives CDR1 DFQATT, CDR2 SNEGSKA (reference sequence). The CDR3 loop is CSAPRTEAFF. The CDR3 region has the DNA TGCAGTGCCCCGCGAACTGAAGCTTTCTTT.

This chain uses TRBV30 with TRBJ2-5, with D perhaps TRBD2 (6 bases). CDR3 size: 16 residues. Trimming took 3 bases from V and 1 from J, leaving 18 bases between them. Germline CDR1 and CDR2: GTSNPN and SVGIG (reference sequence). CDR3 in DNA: TGTGCCTGGAGCCAACGATGGGGGAGGCTCCAAGAGACCCAGTACTTC. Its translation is CAWSQRWGRLQETQYF.

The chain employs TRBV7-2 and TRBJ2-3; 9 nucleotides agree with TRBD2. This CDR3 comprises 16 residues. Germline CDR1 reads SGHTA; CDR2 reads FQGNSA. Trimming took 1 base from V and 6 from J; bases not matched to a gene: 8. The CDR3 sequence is CASSLGFSGSGDTQYF. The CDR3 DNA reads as TGTGCCAGCAGCTTAGGGTTTAGCGGGAGTGGCGATACGCAGTATTTT. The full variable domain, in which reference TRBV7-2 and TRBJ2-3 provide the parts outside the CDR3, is GAGVSQSPSNKVTEKGKDVELRCDPISGHTALYWYRQSLGQGLEFLIYFQGNSAPDKSGLPSDRFSAERTGGSVSTLTIQRTQQEDSAVYLCASSLGFSGSGDTQYFGPGTRLTVL.

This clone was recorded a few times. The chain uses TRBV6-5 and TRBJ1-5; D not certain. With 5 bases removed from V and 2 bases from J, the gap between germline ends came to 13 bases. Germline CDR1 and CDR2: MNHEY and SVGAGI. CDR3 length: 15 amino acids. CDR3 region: CASSRGLFGNQPQHF. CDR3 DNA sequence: TGTGCCAGCAGTAGAGGACTTTTCGGCAATCAGCCCCAGCATTTT.

This CDR3 reads CASSNLGGYNQPQHF. The DNA for the CDR3 is TGTGCCAGCAGTAACTTGGGGGGTTACAATCAGCCCCAGCATTTT. The J gene is TRBJ1-5, the V gene TRBV6-5; maybe TRBD1 (5 bases). CDR3 length: 15 amino acids. With 5 bases removed from V and 3 bases from J, the gap between germline ends came to 14 bases. Germline V lookup: CDR1 MNHEY, CDR2 SVGAGI.

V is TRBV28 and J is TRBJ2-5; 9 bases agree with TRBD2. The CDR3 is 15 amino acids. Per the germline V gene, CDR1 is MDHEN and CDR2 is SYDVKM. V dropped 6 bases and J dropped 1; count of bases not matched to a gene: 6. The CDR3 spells CASRQTTSGQETQYF. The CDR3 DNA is TGTGCCAGCAGGCAAACGACTAGCGGCCAAGAGACCCAGTACTTC.

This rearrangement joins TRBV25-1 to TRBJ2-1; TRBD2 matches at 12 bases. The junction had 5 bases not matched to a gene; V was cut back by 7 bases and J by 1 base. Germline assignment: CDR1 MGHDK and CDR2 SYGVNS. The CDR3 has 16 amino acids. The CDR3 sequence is CASTASGRASYNEQFF. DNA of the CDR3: TGTGCCAGCACGGCTAGCGGGAGGGCGTCCTACAATGAGCAGTTCTTC.

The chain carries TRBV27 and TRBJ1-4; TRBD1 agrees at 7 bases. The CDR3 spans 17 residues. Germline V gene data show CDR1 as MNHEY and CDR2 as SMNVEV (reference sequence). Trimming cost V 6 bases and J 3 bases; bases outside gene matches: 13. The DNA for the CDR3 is TGTGCCAGCAGCCGCACAGGGGCGAAAAGGGCTAATGAAAAACTGTTTTTT. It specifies CASSRTGAKRANEKLFF.

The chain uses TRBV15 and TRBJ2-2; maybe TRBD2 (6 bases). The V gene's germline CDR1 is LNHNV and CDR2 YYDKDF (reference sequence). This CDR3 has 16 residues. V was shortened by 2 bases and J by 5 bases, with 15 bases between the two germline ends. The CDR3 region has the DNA TGTGCCACCAGCAGAATTCCGGGACTCTCAACCGGGGAGCTGTTTTTT. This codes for CATSRIPGLSTGELFF.

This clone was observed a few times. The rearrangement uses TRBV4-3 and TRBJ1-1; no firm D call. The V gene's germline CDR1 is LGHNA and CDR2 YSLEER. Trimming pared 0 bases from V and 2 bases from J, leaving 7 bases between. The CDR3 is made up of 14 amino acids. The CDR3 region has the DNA TGCGCCAGCAGCCAAGACAGTCAAAACACTGAAGCTTTCTTT. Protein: CASSQDSQNTEAFF.

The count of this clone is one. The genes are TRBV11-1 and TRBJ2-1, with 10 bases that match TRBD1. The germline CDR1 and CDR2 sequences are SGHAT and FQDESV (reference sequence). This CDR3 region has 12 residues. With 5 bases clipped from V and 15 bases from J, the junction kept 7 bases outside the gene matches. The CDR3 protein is CASSNDRGRVFF. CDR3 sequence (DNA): TGTGCCAGCAGCAACGACAGGGGGCGCGTGTTCTTC. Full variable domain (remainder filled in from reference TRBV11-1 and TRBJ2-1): EAEVAQSPRYKITEKSQAVAFWCDPISGHATLYWYRQILGQGPELLVQFQDESVVDDSQLPKDRFSAERLKGVDSTLKIQPAELGDSAMYLCASSNDRGRVFFGPGTRLTVL.

The CDR3 here is CASSLGQNTGELFF. DNA of the CDR3: TGTGCCAGCAGCTTGGGACAGAACACCGGGGAGCTGTTTTTT. The V gene is TRBV7-8, the J gene TRBJ2-2; D possibly corresponds to TRBD1 (6 bases). Looked up from germline, CDR1 is SGHVS and CDR2 is FQNEAQ. The length of the CDR3 is 14 residues. Trimming removed 3 bases from V and 1 base from J, with 6 bases in between.

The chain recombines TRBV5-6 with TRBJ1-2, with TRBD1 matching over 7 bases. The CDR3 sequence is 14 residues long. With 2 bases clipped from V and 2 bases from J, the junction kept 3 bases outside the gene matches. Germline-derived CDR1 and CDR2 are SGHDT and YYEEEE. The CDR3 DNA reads TGTGCCAGCAGCTTCTTACAGGGGAACTATGGCTACACCTTC. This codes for CASSFLQGNYGYTF. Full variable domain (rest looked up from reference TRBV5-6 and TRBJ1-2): DAGVTQSPTHLIKTRGQQVTLRCSPKSGHDTVSWYQQALGQGPQFIFQYYEEEERQRGNFPDRFSGHQFPNYSSELNVNALLLGDSALYLCASSFLQGNYGYTFGSGTRLTVV.

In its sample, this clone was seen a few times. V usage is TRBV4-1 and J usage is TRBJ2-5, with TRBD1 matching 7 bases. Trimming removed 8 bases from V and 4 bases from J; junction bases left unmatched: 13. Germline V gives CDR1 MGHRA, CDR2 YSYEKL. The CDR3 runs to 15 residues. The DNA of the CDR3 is TGCGCCAGCTCCGACAGGGTCTATGCCTCAGAGACCCAGTACTTC. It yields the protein CASSDRVYASETQYF.

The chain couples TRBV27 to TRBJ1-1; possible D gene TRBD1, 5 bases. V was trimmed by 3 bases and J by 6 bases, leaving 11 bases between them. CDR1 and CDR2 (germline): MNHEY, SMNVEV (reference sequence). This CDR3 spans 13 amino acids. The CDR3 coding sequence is TGTGCCAGCAGTTTTTCCAGGGCGGCTGAAGCTTTCTTT. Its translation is CASSFSRAAEAFF.